The 16 T cell receptor beta chains in this list originate from one sample, sequenced in a study of T cell responses to AZD1222 COVID-19 vaccine. The table came from immunoSEQ multiplex PCR; TCRdb's copy has only in-frame clones and leaves some out. In the table there are about 99,000 clones, about 87% of which are singletons. The source was peripheral blood, collected on day 0 of AZD1222 vaccination. Receptors were obtained from an adult in good health.

This chain connects TRBV28 to TRBJ1-4; weak D call: TRBD1 (6 bases). The V gene's germline CDR1 is MDHEN and CDR2 SYDVKM. The CDR3 runs to 15 residues. Trimming removed 7 bases at V and 0 bases at J, with 12 bases between. CDR3 in DNA: TGTGCCAGCAAGAGCTGGACAGCAACTAATGAAAAACTGTTTTTT. It yields the protein CASKSWTATNEKLFF.

This sequence joins TRBV7-6 and TRBJ1-6; 8 nucleotides align to TRBD1. This CDR3 comprises 13 residues. CDR1 is SGHVS, CDR2 FNYEAQ, per germline. The ends lost 5 bases at V and 11 bases at J; junction bases unmatched: 5. For the CDR3, the DNA is TGTGCCAGCAGCACCACGGACAGGGCACCCCTCCACTTT. Protein: CASSTTDRAPLHF.

This chain connects TRBV11-2 to TRBJ1-1, with a tentative D call TRBD1 (5 bases). V lost 0 bases and J 0 bases, leaving 11 bases between the germline ends. Per the germline V gene, CDR1 is SGHAT and CDR2 is FQNNGV. CDR3 length: 16 amino acids. CDR3 protein: CASSLELRAVNTEAFF. As DNA, the CDR3 is TGTGCCAGCAGCTTAGAACTCAGGGCGGTGAACACTGAAGCTTTCTTT.

J is TRBJ1-1 and V is TRBV7-8, with a weak D call TRBD1 (5 bases). Germline V gene data show CDR1 as SGHVS and CDR2 as FQNEAQ. The CDR3 length is 17 residues. Trimming stripped 1 base from V and 3 bases from J, with 18 bases between. CDR3 sequence reads: CASSLDGGLGLDTEAFF. The DNA for the CDR3 is TGTGCCAGCAGCTTAGACGGGGGTTTAGGGTTGGACACTGAAGCTTTCTTT.

The chain links TRBV4-2 to TRBJ1-5, with a weak D call TRBD1 (5 bases). From germline, CDR1 is LGHNA and CDR2 YNFKEQ. CDR3 length: 12 residues. The V gene lost 5 bases and the J gene lost 5 bases, with 7 bases spanning the gap. CDR3 region: CASSTRDQPQHF. In DNA, the CDR3 is TGTGCCAGCAGCACCAGGGATCAGCCCCAGCATTTT.

The chain recombines TRBV27 with TRBJ2-3; no clear D gene. Trimming took off 0 bases at V and 2 bases at J, with 12 bases between the two ends. CDR3 size: 16 residues. Germline V gives CDR1 MNHEY, CDR2 SMNVEV (reference sequence). In nucleotides, the CDR3 is TGTGCCAGCAGTTTATCCCGTCCACCTTCCACAGATACGCAGTATTTT. It encodes CASSLSRPPSTDTQYF.

This chain uses TRBV28 with TRBJ1-1; D uncertain. Germline lookup yields CDR1 MDHEN and CDR2 SYDVKM. The CDR3 sequence is 15 residues long. Trimming shortened V by 7 bases and J by 7 bases, and 22 bases separated the two germline ends. The DNA of the CDR3 is TGTGCCAGCACCACGGCGTCGACGAAAGGTTATGAAGCTTTCTTT. Its protein is CASTTASTKGYEAFF.

This clone has just one count. The V gene is TRBV6-6, the J gene TRBJ1-2, with a tentative D call TRBD1 (5 bases). The CDR3 contains 14 residues. Germline V gene sequence: CDR1 MNHNY, CDR2 SVGAGI (reference sequence). Trimming took off 5 bases at V and 8 bases at J, with 18 bases between the two ends. CDR3 loop: CASSQTQGFGGYTF. Here the CDR3 DNA reads TGTGCCAGCAGTCAAACCCAGGGATTCGGGGGCTACACCTTC.

This chain uses TRBV11-2 with TRBJ2-7; D might be TRBD1 (5 bases). The germline CDR1 and CDR2 sequences are SGHAT and FQNNGV. The CDR3 sequence is 13 residues long. Trimming cost V 3 bases and J 3 bases, with 9 bases left between them. DNA of the CDR3: TGTGCCAGCAGCTTTTCGCAGGGCTACGAGCAGTACTTC. Protein: CASSFSQGYEQYF.

V usage is TRBV5-1 and J usage is TRBJ2-1, with D possibly being TRBD1 (5 bases). Germline V gene sequence: CDR1 SGHRS, CDR2 YFSETQ. Trimming pared 5 bases from V and 2 bases from J, leaving 11 bases between. This CDR3 is built from 14 residues. CDR3 coding DNA: TGCGCCAGCAGTGAACAGGTCCCCTACAATGAGCAGTTCTTC. Amino acid sequence: CASSEQVPYNEQFF.

This clone turned up a few times. V usage is TRBV20-1 and J usage is TRBJ1-2; D may be TRBD1 (5 bases). The CDR3 totals 13 residues. Germline lookup yields CDR1 DFQATT and CDR2 SNEGSKA (reference sequence). Trimming left V 3 bases short and J 4 bases short, with 12 bases between. In DNA, the CDR3 is TGCAGTGCTAGTAACCCAGGGTCCTATGGCTACACCTTC. Residues: CSASNPGSYGYTF.

The chain uses TRBV7-2 and TRBJ2-1, with a possible D match to TRBD2 (6 bases). Germline CDR1 reads SGHTA; CDR2 reads FQGNSA. The CDR3 contains 15 residues. V gave up 7 bases and J gave up 7 bases, with 20 bases separating them. CDR3 nucleotide sequence: TGTGCCAGCAACCGGGACTCAAGAAGGGCGAATGAGCAGTTCTTC. Protein sequence: CASNRDSRRANEQFF. Combining the CDR3 with reference TRBV7-2 and TRBJ2-1 gives the whole variable domain GAGVSQSPSNKVTEKGKDVELRCDPISGHTALYWYRQSLGQGLEFLIYFQGNSAPDKSGLPSDRFSAERTGGSVSTLTIQRTQQEDSAVYLCASNRDSRRANEQFFGPGTRLTVL.

The chain is built from TRBV3-1 (or the pseudogene TRBV3-2) and TRBJ2-1; TRBD2 matches at 8 bases. The V gene end was trimmed by 1 base and the J gene end by 10 bases; junction bases not matched to a gene: 3. Germline V gene lookup returns CDR1 LGHDT and CDR2 YNNKEL (reference sequence). This CDR3 contains 13 residues. The CDR3 DNA reads as TGTGCCAGCAGCCAAGCTTTAGCGGGGGAGCAGTTCTTC. This encodes CASSQALAGEQFF.

The chain has TRBV3-1 (or the pseudogene TRBV3-2) and TRBJ2-3; possible D gene TRBD1, 6 bases. V was shortened by 3 bases and J by 1 base, with 20 bases between the two germline ends. This CDR3 has 18 amino acids. Germline loops: CDR1 LGHDT, CDR2 YNNKEL (reference sequence). CDR3 residues: CASSHPQRGKRRTDTQYF. CDR3 DNA sequence: TGTGCCAGCAGCCACCCCCAAAGGGGGAAGCGCCGCACAGATACGCAGTATTTT.

The chain joins TRBV27 to TRBJ2-5, with D possibly being TRBD1 (6 bases). The ends were cut back, 5 bases at V and 0 bases at J, with 10 bases in the middle. CDR1 is MNHEY, CDR2 SMNVEV, per germline (reference sequence). CDR3 length: 14 amino acids. In nucleotides, the CDR3 is TGTGCCAGCAGTCCCCGGGACAACCAAGAGACCCAGTACTTC. Its protein is CASSPRDNQETQYF.

The chain combines TRBV5-6 with TRBJ2-5; a possible D gene is TRBD2 (6 bases). Trimming removed 6 bases at V and 3 bases at J, with 18 bases between. Germline V gene lookup returns CDR1 SGHDT and CDR2 YYEEEE. The length of the CDR3 is 15 residues. Here the CDR3 reads CASTGVLASKETQYF. The CDR3 DNA follows: TGTGCCAGCACCGGGGTTCTAGCGAGCAAAGAGACCCAGTACTTC.